These 27 T cell receptor beta chains share one sample of origin, sequenced in a study of OX40 agonist ivuxolimab in advanced cancers. Sequencing was performed with immunoSEQ multiplex PCR; in TCRdb, only in-frame clones are kept and a portion is missing. The repertoire consists of tens of thousands of clones, with approximately 90% occurring once and the leading ten covering about 3%. Sequencing used CD4+ or CD8+ T cells sorted from blood, obtained in a trial of the OX40 agonist ivuxolimab. Receptors were obtained from an adult with an advanced solid tumor such as melanoma, head and neck, liver or kidney cancer.

This clone was observed a single time. The chain carries TRBV6-1 and TRBJ1-5; D ambiguous. This CDR3 comprises 14 residues. Germline V gene lookup returns CDR1 MNHNS and CDR2 SASEGT. Trimming stripped 2 bases from V and 6 bases from J, with 11 bases between. In DNA form, the CDR3 reads TGTGCCAGCAGTGAAACCTCAGGACGTCAGCCCCAGCATTTT. Translated: CASSETSGRQPQHF.

The gene calls are TRBV6-5 and TRBJ1-5, with TRBD1 identical over 9 bases. The V gene's germline CDR1 is MNHEY and CDR2 SVGAGI. V was pared by 5 bases and J by 6 bases, with 8 bases of the junction left unmatched. This CDR3 contains 15 residues. The CDR3 DNA reads as TGTGCCAGCAGTATTGGGGGACAGGGAGGTCAGCCCCAGCATTTT. Amino acids: CASSIGGQGGQPQHF.

The genes are TRBV2 and TRBJ2-7; TRBD2 is a possible D gene (6 bases). V shed 8 bases and J shed 2 bases, with 19 bases lying between them. The CDR3 runs 15 residues. From germline, CDR1 is SNHLY and CDR2 FYNNEI. The CDR3 here is CASGPRDWDTYEQYF. The CDR3 DNA follows: TGTGCCAGCGGGCCCCGGGACTGGGATACCTACGAGCAGTACTTC.

The chain joins TRBV6-4 to TRBJ2-3, with D possibly being TRBD2 (5 bases). Germline V lookup: CDR1 MRHNA, CDR2 SNTAGT. CDR3 size: 14 residues. Trimming shortened V by 4 bases and J by 2 bases, and 10 bases separated the two germline ends. As DNA, the CDR3 is TGTGCCAGCAGTGTCGAGGGATTCACAGATACGCAGTATTTT. Protein product: CASSVEGFTDTQYF.

V is TRBV6-1 and J is TRBJ1-6, with D unclear. Germline V CDR1 and CDR2: MNHNS, SASEGT. The CDR3 is 14 amino acids. Trimming shortened V by 4 bases and J by 5 bases, and 9 bases separated the two germline ends. The DNA for the CDR3 is TGTGCCAGCAGTGTGACCCCGAATAATTCACCCCTCCACTTT. It yields the protein CASSVTPNNSPLHF.

The rearrangement uses TRBV18 and TRBJ1-1; D remains unclear. CDR1 is KGHSH and CDR2 is LQKENI in the germline V gene. The CDR3 spans 13 residues. Trimming removed 2 bases at V and 0 bases at J, with 4 bases between. This CDR3 is CASSPTMNTEAFF. The CDR3 DNA reads TGTGCCAGCTCACCAACGATGAACACTGAAGCTTTCTTT.

The chain combines TRBV28 with TRBJ1-2; maybe TRBD1 (5 bases). V was trimmed by 8 bases and J by 8 bases, leaving 12 bases between them. Germline assignment: CDR1 MDHEN and CDR2 SYDVKM. The CDR3 loop spans 11 amino acids. The CDR3 DNA is TGTGCCAGCGGGGCCCGGGTAGGCTACACCTTC. Its protein product is CASGARVGYTF.

The chain uses TRBV5-4 and TRBJ2-2; D assignment may be TRBD1 or TRBD2 (5 bases each). The CDR3 extends over 15 amino acids. Trimming stripped 4 bases from V and 4 bases from J, with 14 bases between. Germline loops: CDR1 SGHNT, CDR2 YYREEE (reference sequence). As DNA, the CDR3 is TGTGCCAGCAGCGGGGGTCTCACATCCACCGGGGAGCTGTTTTTT. Translated: CASSGGLTSTGELFF.

The chain carries TRBV11-3 and TRBJ2-1, with 8 bases fitting TRBD2. The CDR3 is 12 amino acids. Germline V gene lookup returns CDR1 SGHNT and CDR2 YENEEA. The junction had 8 bases not matched to a gene; V was cut back by 3 bases and J by 16 bases. The CDR3 region is CASSLMAGLVFF. The CDR3 bases are TGTGCCAGCAGCTTGATGGCGGGACTAGTCTTCTTC.

This clone was found a few times. The V call is TRBV18, the J call TRBJ1-5, with D possibly being TRBD1 (5 bases). V shed 3 bases and J shed 1 base, with 10 bases lying between them. This CDR3 region has 15 residues. Germline CDR1 and CDR2: KGHSH and LQKENI. The CDR3 bases are TGTGCCAGCTCACCCGGGTGGGGGAGCAATCAGCCCCAGCATTTT. It encodes CASSPGWGSNQPQHF.

The V gene is TRBV19, the J gene TRBJ2-2; 7 bases are shared with TRBD2. V lost 3 bases, J lost 6 bases, and 10 bases stayed unmatched. CDR3 length: 16 residues. Germline values: CDR1 LNHDA, CDR2 SQIVND (reference sequence). CDR3: CASSILWGGLAGELFF. The CDR3 DNA reads as TGTGCCAGTAGTATTCTCTGGGGGGGTTTGGCCGGGGAGCTGTTTTTT.

This rearrangement joins TRBV5-1 to TRBJ2-3; TRBD2 matches 10 bases. This CDR3 comprises 16 residues. With 0 bases clipped from V and 3 bases from J, the junction kept 4 bases outside the gene matches. CDR1 and CDR2 from the germline V gene are SGHRS and YFSETQ. The DNA for the CDR3 is TGCGCCAGCAGCTTGGTTGGTAGCGGGGGGACAGATACGCAGTATTTT. Protein: CASSLVGSGGTDTQYF.

The J gene is TRBJ2-3, the V gene TRBV4-1; 7 nucleotides match TRBD2. The CDR3 has 20 amino acids. V lost 1 base, J lost 2 bases, and 18 bases stayed unmatched. The germline gives CDR1 MGHRA, CDR2 YSYEKL. The CDR3 coding sequence is TGCGCCAGCAGCCAAGCTCCAGCGGGGACGAGACCTCTAAACACAGATACGCAGTATTTT. As protein: CASSQAPAGTRPLNTDTQYF.

Only one count was recorded for this clone. CDR3 loop: CASSDHGAYGYTF. The CDR3 DNA follows: TGTGCCAGCAGTGACCATGGAGCTTATGGCTACACCTTC. This chain uses TRBV25-1 with TRBJ1-2; D unclear. The V gene's germline CDR1 is MGHDK and CDR2 SYGVNS. CDR3 length equals 13 residues. Trimming took 3 bases from V and 5 from J, leaving 10 bases between them.

The chain is built from TRBV15 and TRBJ2-2; tentatively, D is TRBD2 (5 bases). The germline V gene encodes CDR1 LNHNV and CDR2 YYDKDF (reference sequence). Between the trimmed V and J ends, which lost 4 bases and 5 bases, there was a span of 14 bases. CDR3 length equals 15 residues. CDR3 DNA: TGTGCCACCAGCACGGGTTATCGGGAAACCGGGGAGCTGTTTTTT. It codes for CATSTGYRETGELFF.

This rearrangement joins TRBV5-5 to TRBJ1-1, with D possibly being TRBD1 (5 bases). CDR1 and CDR2 from the germline V gene are SGHKS and YYEKEE (reference sequence). Trimming stripped 1 base from V and 3 bases from J, with 10 bases between. This CDR3 spans 14 amino acids. The CDR3 nucleotides read TGTGCCAGCAGCTTGCGGGGCTCGGACACTGAAGCTTTCTTT. This encodes CASSLRGSDTEAFF. Complete variable domain (other parts from reference TRBV5-5 and TRBJ1-1): DAGVTQSPTHLIKTRGQQVTLRCSPISGHKSVSWYQQVLGQGPQFIFQYYEKEERGRGNFPDRFSARQFPNYSSELNVNALLLGDSALYLCASSLRGSDTEAFFGQGTRLTVV.

The chain links TRBV30 to TRBJ2-3; 10 nucleotides agree with TRBD2. The V gene end was trimmed by 0 bases and the J gene end by 0 bases; junction bases not matched to a gene: 6. The CDR3 extends over 17 amino acids. Germline loops: CDR1 GTSNPN, CDR2 SVGIG (reference sequence). The DNA for the CDR3 is TGTGCCTGGAGTGTAGGGCTAGCGGGAGTAAGCACAGATACGCAGTATTTT. Its protein is CAWSVGLAGVSTDTQYF. Supplemented by reference TRBV30 and TRBJ2-3, the full variable domain reads SQTIHQWPATLVQPVGSPLSLECTVEGTSNPNLYWYRQAAGRGLQLLFYSVGIGQISSEVPQNLSASRPQDRQFILSSKKLLLSDSGFYLCAWSVGLAGVSTDTQYFGPGTRLTVL.

CDR3 nucleotides: TGTGCCAGCAGCGTGCGCCGGGACCTTAATTCGGAGACCCAGTACTTC. Amino acid sequence: CASSVRRDLNSETQYF. The rearrangement joins TRBV9 to TRBJ2-5; D tentatively reads TRBD1 or TRBD2 (5 bases each). CDR3 size: 16 residues. The V end was cut by 2 bases, the J end by 5 bases, with 19 bases between. Germline lookup yields CDR1 SGDLS and CDR2 YYNGEE.

The CDR3 region is CASSYSGDTSEAFF. The CDR3 DNA follows: TGTGCCAGCAGTTACTCAGGCGACACAAGTGAAGCTTTCTTT. The chain links TRBV6-5 to TRBJ1-1; D uncertain. CDR3 size: 14 residues. Trimming removed 0 bases at V and 7 bases at J, with 12 bases between. Germline V gene data show CDR1 as MNHEY and CDR2 as SVGAGI.

The V and J genes are TRBV6-1 and TRBJ2-1; 9 bases align to TRBD2. The CDR3 runs to 19 residues. Unmatched junction bases numbered 18, after V lost 4 bases and J lost 5 bases. In germline, CDR1 is MNHNS, CDR2 SASEGT. The CDR3 region is CASSGSTLWAGGPNNEQFF. The CDR3 DNA is TGTGCCAGCAGTGGTTCCACCCTTTGGGCGGGGGGGCCTAACAATGAGCAGTTCTTC.

V is TRBV29-1 and J is TRBJ1-2; 9 bases match TRBD1. With 6 bases clipped from V and 2 bases from J, the junction kept 7 bases outside the gene matches. The CDR3 totals 14 residues. The germline V gene has CDR1 SQVTM and CDR2 ANQGSEA. The CDR3 region has the DNA TGCAGCGTAAAGGACAGGGGCTGGAACTATGGCTACACCTTC. It is translated as CSVKDRGWNYGYTF.

J is TRBJ1-5 and V is TRBV30; D might be TRBD1 (6 bases). Looked up from germline, CDR1 is GTSNPN and CDR2 is SVGIG (reference sequence). The CDR3 has 16 residues. Trimming removed 0 bases at V and 7 bases at J, with 19 bases between. For the CDR3, the DNA is TGTGCCTGGAGTGTAGCTGGGGGCGGGTTGGGGCAGCCCCAGCATTTT. This encodes CAWSVAGGGLGQPQHF.

V usage is TRBV7-2 and J usage is TRBJ2-5; TRBD1 or TRBD2 may be the D gene (5 bases each). CDR3 size: 16 residues. Germline CDR1 SGHTA, CDR2 FQGNSA. V was pared by 4 bases and J by 5 bases, with 20 bases between. The CDR3 loop reads CASSYGDHRKEETQYF. As DNA, the CDR3 is TGTGCCAGCAGCTACGGGGACCACCGTAAGGAGGAGACCCAGTACTTC.

The J gene is TRBJ2-7, the V gene TRBV27; D is possibly TRBD1 or TRBD2 (5 bases each). This CDR3 comprises 15 residues. CDR1 MNHEY and CDR2 SMNVEV come from the germline V gene (reference sequence). Trimming cost V 0 bases and J 6 bases, with 15 bases left between them. In DNA form, the CDR3 reads TGTGCCAGCAGTTTATCAGGGACGGTAGTGGGCGAGCAGTACTTC. Its protein product is CASSLSGTVVGEQYF.

The chain couples TRBV7-2 to TRBJ2-7; 8 bases match TRBD1. CDR1 is SGHTA, CDR2 FQGNSA, per germline. Unmatched junction bases numbered 6, after V lost 5 bases and J lost 0 bases. The CDR3 spans 15 residues. The CDR3: CASSVGQANSYEQYF. DNA of the CDR3: TGTGCCAGCAGCGTGGGACAGGCCAACTCCTACGAGCAGTACTTC.

V usage is TRBV30 and J usage is TRBJ2-1; unclear D gene. Germline V lookup: CDR1 GTSNPN, CDR2 SVGIG (reference sequence). The CDR3 loop spans 13 amino acids. Trimming stripped 2 bases from V and 0 bases from J, with 5 bases between. Here the CDR3 reads CAWSTSSYNEQFF. In DNA form, the CDR3 reads TGTGCCTGGAGTACCAGCTCCTACAATGAGCAGTTCTTC.

This chain connects TRBV9 to TRBJ2-2; TRBD2 agrees at 8 bases. This CDR3 comprises 15 residues. The germline V gene has CDR1 SGDLS and CDR2 YYNGEE. Unmatched junction bases numbered 7, after V lost 5 bases and J lost 4 bases. CDR3 coding DNA: TGTGCCAGCAGTGGCAGCGGGAGTCTCACCGGGGAGCTGTTTTTT. This encodes CASSGSGSLTGELFF.